The TCR beta chain under discussion was sequenced for a study of Ad26.COV2.S vaccination and SARS-CoV-2 variants. The wider study: Participants got Ad26.COV2.S intramuscularly, once or twice 56 days apart.

Measured with immunoSEQ multiplex PCR; TCRdb has only the in-frame clones, and not every one. The data contain around 300,000 clones, roughly 90% of them singletons. This clone showed up just once. Its antigen is still unknown. Findings and caveats of the study: Substantial response breadth was reportedly seen for spike-specific CD8+ and CD4+ T cells after vaccination. Greater spike-specific TCR breadth was seen in vaccine recipients than in placebo recipients.

The germline V and J ends were trimmed by 5 bases and 4 bases, with 11 bases remaining between them. Germline CDR1 reads MDHEN; CDR2 reads SYDVKM. There are 13 residues in the CDR3. Treatment denoted: roughly 19 received Ad26.COV2.S at low or high dose, single or two shots; 5 received placebo; per-sample allocation not given. Repertoires come from day 63 after the first vaccine or placebo injection. Its platform was an Ad26 vector, and its expressed antigen was Wuhan-strain SARS-CoV-2 spike. Specimen: peripheral blood, collected in a trial of Ad26.COV2.S vaccine versus placebo. The sequence derives from a person aged 18-65 years who received the Ad26.COV2.S COVID-19 vaccine or a placebo. This chain uses TRBV28 with TRBJ1-2; D is perhaps TRBD1 (5 bases). The CDR3 DNA sequence: TGTGCCAGCAGTGACCAGGGATCCTATGGCTACACCTTC. Translating it yields CASSDQGSYGYTF.